The T cell receptor beta chain described here comes from a study of blood T cell repertoires in COVID-19. Turning to the study itself: Samples representing acute and convalescent COVID-19 were sourced from the United States, Italy and Spain. T cells, B-cell-depleted T cells, or PBMCs supplied cDNA or gDNA.

Under the authors' procedure: Amplification with reference gene primers provided the estimates of nucleated cell counts. This table comes from immunoSEQ multiplex PCR, and its TCRdb copy is limited to in-frame clones, with some not included. The V and J calls and clone size were taken over from that table, and D and trimming were inferred from the DNA. The table lists approximately 140,000 clones, 75% to 85% of them singletons. V gave up 6 bases and J gave up 1 base, with 9 bases separating them. This CDR3 region has 13 residues. In germline, CDR1 is SNHLY, CDR2 FYNNEI. The sequence was collected from a human donor with acute or convalescent COVID-19. The donor label of this sample is uncertain. The chain uses TRBV2 and TRBJ1-2; tentative D call: TRBD1 (6 bases). Sequences were obtained from peripheral blood. The CDR3 coding sequence is TGTGCCAGCAGGCCGGACAGTAACTATGGCTACACCTTC. It specifies CASRPDSNYGYTF.